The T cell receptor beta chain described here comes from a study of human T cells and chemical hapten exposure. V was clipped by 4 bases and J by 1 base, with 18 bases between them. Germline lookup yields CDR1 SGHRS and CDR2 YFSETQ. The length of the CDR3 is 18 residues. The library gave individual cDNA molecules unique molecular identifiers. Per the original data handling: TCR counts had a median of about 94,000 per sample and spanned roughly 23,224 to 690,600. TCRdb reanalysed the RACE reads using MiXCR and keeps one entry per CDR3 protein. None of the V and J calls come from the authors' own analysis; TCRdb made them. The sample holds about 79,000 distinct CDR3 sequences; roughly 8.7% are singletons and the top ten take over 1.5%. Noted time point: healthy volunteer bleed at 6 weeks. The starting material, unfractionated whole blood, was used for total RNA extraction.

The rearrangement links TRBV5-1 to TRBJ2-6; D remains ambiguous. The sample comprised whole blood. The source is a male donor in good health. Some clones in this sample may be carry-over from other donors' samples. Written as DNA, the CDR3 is TGCGCCAGCAGCCCCCCCAGGATAGGCCGATCTGGGGCCAACGTCCTGACTTTC. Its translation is CASSPPRIGRSGANVLTF.